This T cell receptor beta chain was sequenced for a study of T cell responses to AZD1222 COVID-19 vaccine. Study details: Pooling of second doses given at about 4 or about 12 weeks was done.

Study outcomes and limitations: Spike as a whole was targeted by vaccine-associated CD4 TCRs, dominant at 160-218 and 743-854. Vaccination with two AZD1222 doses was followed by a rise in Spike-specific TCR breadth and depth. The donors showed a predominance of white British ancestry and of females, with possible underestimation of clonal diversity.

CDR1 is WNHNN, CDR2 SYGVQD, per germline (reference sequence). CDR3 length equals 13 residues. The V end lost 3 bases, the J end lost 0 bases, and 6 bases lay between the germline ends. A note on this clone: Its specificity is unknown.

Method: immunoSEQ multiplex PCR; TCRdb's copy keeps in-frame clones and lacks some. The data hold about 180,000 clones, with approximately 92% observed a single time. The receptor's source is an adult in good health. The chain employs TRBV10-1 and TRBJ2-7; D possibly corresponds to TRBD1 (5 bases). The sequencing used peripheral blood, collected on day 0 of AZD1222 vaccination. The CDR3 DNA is TGCGCCAGCAGTGAACAGGACTCCTACGAGCAGTACTTC. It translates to CASSEQDSYEQYF.